These 2 T cell receptor beta chains came from one sample sequenced in a study of CD8 T cells in ankylosing spondylitis. Findings of the study overall: A TCR beta motif of eight highly homologous variants appeared characteristic of ankylosing spondylitis blood.

Their antigen targets remain unknown. MiXCR was run by TCRdb on the 5' RACE reads, yielding one entry per CDR3 protein. The table lists about 750,000 distinct CDR3 sequences, under 20% of them singletons. The sample was blood, either unsorted or a sorted T cell fraction (not recorded which). These receptors came from a male donor with ankylosing spondylitis.

This clonotype was counted only a few times. The rearrangement joins TRBV5-6 to TRBJ2-3, with 8 bases lining up with TRBD2. The CDR3 is 16 residues long. V lost 0 bases and J lost 2; bases outside the gene matches: 5. Germline CDR1 SGHDT, CDR2 YYEEEE. CDR3 bases: TGTGCCAGCAGCTTGGCGCCAGCGGGGGACACAGATACGCAGTATTTT. Its protein product is CASSLAPAGDTDTQYF.

This clonotype has more than one count but fewer than ten. The chain carries TRBV5-1 and TRBJ2-1, with D possibly TRBD1 on 5 matching bases. The CDR3 loop spans 14 amino acids. V lost 3 bases and J lost 2, with 9 bases in between. The germline CDR1 and CDR2 sequences are SGHRS and YFSETQ. CDR3 nucleotides: TGCGCCAGCAGCTCGGACACTACCTACAATGAGCAGTTCTTC. Translating gives CASSSDTTYNEQFF.